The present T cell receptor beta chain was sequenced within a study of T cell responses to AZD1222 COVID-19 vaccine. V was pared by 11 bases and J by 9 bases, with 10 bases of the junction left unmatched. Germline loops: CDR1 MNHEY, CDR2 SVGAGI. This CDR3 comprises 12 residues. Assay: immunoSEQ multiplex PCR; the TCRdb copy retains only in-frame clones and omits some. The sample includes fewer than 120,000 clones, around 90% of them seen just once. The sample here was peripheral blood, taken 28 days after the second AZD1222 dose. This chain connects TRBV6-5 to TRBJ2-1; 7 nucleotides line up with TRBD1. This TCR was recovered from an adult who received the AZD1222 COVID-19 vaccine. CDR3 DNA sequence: TGTGCCTCGGGACAGAGGACTGGTGAGCAGTTCTTC. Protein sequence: CASGQRTGEQFF.